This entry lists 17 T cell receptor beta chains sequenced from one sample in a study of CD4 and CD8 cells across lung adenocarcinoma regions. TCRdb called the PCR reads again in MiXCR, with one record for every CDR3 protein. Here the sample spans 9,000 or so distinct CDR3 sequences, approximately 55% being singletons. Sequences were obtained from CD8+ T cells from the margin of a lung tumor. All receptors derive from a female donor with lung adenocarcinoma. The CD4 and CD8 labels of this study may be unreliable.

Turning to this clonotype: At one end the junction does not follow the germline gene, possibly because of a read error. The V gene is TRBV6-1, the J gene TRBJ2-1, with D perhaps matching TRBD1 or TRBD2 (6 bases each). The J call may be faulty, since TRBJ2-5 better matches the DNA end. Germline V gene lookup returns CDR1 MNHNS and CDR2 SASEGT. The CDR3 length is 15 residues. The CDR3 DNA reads TGTGCCAGGGGGCTCGGGGGCCGAGACCAAGACACCCAGTACTTC. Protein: CARGLGGRDQDTQYF.

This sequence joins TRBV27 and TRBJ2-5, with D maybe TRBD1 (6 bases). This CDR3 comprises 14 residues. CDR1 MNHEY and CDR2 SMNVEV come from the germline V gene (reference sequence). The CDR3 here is CAGSGGRAQGTQYF. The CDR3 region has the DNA TGTGCGGGCAGTGGGGGCCGGGCCCAAGGGACGCAGTACTTC.

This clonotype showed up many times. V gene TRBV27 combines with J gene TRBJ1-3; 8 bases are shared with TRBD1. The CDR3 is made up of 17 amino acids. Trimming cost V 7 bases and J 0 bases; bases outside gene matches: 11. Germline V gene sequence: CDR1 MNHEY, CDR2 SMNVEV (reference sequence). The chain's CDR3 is CASNQLPGGVSGNTIYF. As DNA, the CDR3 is TGTGCCAGCAACCAACTGCCAGGGGGCGTCTCTGGAAACACCATATATTTT.

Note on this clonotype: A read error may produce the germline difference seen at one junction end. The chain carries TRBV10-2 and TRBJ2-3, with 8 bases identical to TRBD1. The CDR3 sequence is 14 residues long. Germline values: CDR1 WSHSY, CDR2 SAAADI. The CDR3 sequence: CRSRGLGAKDIQYF. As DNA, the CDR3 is TGCCGCAGCAGGGGGCTGGGAGCCAAAGATATTCAGTATTTC.

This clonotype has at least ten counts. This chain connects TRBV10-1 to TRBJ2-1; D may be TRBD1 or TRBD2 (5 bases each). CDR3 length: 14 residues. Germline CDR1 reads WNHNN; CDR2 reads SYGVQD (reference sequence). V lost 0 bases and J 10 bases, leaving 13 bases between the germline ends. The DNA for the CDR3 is TGCGCCAGCAGTGAGTCGTGGGGGAGTCGGGAGCAGTTCTTC. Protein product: CASSESWGSREQFF.

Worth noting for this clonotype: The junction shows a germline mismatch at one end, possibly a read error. The CDR3 nucleotides read TGTGCCAGCAGTGTTGGGGGCCCGCGCACAGACGCGCAGTACTTT. Translating gives CASSVGGPRTDAQYF. The genes are TRBV6-1 and TRBJ2-1; D might be TRBD1 (6 bases). This CDR3 has 15 amino acids. Per germline, CDR1 MNHNS and CDR2 SASEGT.

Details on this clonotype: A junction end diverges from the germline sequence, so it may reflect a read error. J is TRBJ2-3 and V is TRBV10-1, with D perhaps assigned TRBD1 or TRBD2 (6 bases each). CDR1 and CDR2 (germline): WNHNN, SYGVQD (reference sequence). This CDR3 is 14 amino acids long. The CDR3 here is CARNGGHDPDTQYF. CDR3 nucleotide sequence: TGCGCCAGGAACGGGGGCCATGACCCAGATACGCAGTATTTC.

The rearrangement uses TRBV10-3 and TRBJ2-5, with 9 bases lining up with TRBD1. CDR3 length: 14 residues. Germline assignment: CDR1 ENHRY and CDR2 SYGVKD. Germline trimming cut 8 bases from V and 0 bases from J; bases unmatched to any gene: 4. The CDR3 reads CAIGTGTYQETQYF. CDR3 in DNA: TGTGCCATCGGGACAGGGACATACCAAGAGACCCAGTACTTC.

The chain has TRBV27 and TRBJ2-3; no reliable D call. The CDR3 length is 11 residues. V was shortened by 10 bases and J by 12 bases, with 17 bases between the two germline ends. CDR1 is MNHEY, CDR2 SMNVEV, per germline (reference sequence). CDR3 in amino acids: CAIGPQDIQYF. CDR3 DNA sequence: TGTGCCATCGGTCCTCAAGATATTCAGTATTTT.

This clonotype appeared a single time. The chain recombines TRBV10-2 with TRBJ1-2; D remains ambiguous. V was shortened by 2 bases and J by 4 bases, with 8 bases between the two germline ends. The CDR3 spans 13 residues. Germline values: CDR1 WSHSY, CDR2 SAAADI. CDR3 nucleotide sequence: TGCGCCAGCAGTGAGGGGTCGGTCTATGGCTACACCTTC. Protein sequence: CASSEGSVYGYTF.

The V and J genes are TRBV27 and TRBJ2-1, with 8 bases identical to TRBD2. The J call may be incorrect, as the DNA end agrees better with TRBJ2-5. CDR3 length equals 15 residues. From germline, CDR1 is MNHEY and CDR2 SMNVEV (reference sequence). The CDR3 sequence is CASSPGGAVPDTQYF. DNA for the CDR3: TGTGCCAGCAGTCCGGGGGGGGCTGTCCCAGATACCCAGTACTTC.

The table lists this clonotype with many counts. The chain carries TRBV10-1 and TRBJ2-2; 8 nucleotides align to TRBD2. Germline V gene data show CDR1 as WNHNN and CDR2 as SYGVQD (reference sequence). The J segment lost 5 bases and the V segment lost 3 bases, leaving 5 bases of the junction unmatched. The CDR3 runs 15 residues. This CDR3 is CASSDSGGPTGELFF. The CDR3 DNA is TGCGCCAGCAGTGATTCGGGAGGGCCTACCGGGGAGCTGTTTTTT.

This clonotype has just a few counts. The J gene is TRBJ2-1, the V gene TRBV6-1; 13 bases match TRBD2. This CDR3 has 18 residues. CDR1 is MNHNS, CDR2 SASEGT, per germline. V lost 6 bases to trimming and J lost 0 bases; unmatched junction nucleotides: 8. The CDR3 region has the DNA TGTGCCAGCAGCCACCCTGGGACTAGCGGGACCTCCTACAATGAGCAGTTCTTC. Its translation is CASSHPGTSGTSYNEQFF.

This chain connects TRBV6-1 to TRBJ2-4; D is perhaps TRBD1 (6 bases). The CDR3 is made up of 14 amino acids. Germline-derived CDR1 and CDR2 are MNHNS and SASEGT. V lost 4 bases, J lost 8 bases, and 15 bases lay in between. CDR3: CASSARGWADIQYF. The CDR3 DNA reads TGTGCCAGCAGTGCTAGGGGGTGGGCAGACATTCAGTACTTC.

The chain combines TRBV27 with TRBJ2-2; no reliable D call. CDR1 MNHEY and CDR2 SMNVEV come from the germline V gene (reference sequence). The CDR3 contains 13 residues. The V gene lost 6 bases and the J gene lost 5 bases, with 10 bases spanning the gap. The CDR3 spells CASSSLRTGELFF. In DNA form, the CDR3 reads TGTGCCAGCAGCTCCTTGCGGACCGGGGAGCTGTTTTTT.

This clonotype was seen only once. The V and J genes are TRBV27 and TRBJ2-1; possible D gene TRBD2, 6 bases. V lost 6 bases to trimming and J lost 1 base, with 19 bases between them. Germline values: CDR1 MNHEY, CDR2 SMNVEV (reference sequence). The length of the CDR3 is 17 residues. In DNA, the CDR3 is TGTGCCAGCAGCGTAGCGGTACGGGATGTTTCCTACAATGAGCAGTTCTTC. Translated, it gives CASSVAVRDVSYNEQFF.

The CDR3 loop is CASRPGGGLAENNEQFF. CDR3 DNA sequence: TGTGCCAGCAGGCCGGGGGGTGGGCTAGCGGAAAACAATGAGCAGTTCTTC. V and J are TRBV11-2 and TRBJ2-1, with 7 bases identical to TRBD2. The germline V gene encodes CDR1 SGHAT and CDR2 FQNNGV. This CDR3 comprises 17 residues. V lost 6 bases to trimming and J lost 5 bases; unmatched junction nucleotides: 16.